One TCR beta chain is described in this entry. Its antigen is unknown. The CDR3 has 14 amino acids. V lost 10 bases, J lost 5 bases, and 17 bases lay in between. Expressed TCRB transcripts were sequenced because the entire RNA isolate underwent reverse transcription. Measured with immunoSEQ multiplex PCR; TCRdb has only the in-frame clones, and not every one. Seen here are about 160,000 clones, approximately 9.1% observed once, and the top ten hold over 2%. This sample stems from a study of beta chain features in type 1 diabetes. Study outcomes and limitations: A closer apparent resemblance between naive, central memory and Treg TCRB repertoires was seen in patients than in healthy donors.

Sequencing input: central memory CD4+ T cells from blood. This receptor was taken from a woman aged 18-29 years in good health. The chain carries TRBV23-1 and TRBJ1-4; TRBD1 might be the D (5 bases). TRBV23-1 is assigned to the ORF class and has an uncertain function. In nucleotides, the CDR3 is TGCGCCACCAACGGGGGGTGGCGGAATGAAAAACTGTTTTTT. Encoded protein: CATNGGWRNEKLFF.